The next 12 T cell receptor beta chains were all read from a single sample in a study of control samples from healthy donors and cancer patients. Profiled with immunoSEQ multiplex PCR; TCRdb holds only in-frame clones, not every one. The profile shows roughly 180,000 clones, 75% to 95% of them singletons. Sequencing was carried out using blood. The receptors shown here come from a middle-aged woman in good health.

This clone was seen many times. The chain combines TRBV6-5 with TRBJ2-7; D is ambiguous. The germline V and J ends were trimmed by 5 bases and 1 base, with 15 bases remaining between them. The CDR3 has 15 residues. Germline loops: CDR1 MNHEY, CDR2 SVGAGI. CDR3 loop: CASSPAAVGSYEQYF. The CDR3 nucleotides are TGTGCCAGCAGTCCCGCGGCGGTGGGGTCCTACGAGCAGTACTTC.

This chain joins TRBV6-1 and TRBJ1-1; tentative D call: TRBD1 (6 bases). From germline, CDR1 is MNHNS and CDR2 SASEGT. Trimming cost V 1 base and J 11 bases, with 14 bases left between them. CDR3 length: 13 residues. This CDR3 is CASSEGWGLGAFF. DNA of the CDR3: TGTGCCAGCAGTGAAGGATGGGGGCTCGGGGCTTTCTTT.

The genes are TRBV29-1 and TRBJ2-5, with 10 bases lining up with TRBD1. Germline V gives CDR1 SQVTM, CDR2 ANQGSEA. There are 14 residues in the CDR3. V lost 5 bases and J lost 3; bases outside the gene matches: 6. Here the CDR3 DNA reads TGCAGCGTTACAGGGACAGGGGTGAAAGAGACCCAGTACTTC. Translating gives CSVTGTGVKETQYF.

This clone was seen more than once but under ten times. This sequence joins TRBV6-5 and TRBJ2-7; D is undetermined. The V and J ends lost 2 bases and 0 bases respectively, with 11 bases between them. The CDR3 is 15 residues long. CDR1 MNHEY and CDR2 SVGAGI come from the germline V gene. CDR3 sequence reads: CASSYSQDNSYEQYF. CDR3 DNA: TGTGCCAGCAGTTACAGCCAGGATAACTCCTACGAGCAGTACTTC.

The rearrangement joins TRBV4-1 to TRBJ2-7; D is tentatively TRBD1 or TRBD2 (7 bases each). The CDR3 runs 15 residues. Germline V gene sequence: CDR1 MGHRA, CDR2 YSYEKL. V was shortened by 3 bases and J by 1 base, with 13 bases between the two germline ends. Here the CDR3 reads CASSHDREGSYEQYF. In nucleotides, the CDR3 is TGCGCCAGCAGCCACGACAGGGAGGGTTCCTACGAGCAGTACTTC.

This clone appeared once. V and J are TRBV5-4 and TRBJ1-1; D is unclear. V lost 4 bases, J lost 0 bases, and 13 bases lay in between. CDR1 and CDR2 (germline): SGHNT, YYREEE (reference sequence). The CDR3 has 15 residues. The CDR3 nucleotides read TGTGCCAGCAGCCCTTACAGCGGAATGAACACTGAAGCTTTCTTT. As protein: CASSPYSGMNTEAFF. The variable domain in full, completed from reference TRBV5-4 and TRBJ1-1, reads ETGVTQSPTHLIKTRGQQVTLRCSSQSGHNTVSWYQQALGQGPQFIFQYYREEENGRGNFPPRFSGLQFPNYSSELNVNALELDDSALYLCASSPYSGMNTEAFFGQGTRLTVV.

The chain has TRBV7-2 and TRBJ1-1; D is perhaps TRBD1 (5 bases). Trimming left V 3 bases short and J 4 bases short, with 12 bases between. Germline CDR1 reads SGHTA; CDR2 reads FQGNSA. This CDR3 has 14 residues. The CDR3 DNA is TGTGCCAGCAGCTTCGGATTAAGGGGCACTGAAGCTTTCTTT. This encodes CASSFGLRGTEAFF.

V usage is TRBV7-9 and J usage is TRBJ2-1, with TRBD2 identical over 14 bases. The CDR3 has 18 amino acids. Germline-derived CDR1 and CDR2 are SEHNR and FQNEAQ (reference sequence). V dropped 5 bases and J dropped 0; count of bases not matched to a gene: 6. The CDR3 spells CASSPGTSGGSSYNEQFF. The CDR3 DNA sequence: TGTGCCAGCAGCCCCGGGACTAGCGGGGGTAGCTCCTACAATGAGCAGTTCTTC.

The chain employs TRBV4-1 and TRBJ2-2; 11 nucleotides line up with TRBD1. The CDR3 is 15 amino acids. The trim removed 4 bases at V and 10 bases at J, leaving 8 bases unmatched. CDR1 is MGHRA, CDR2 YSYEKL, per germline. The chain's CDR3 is CASSRGQGEGEELFF. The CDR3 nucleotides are TGCGCCAGCAGCCGGGGACAGGGGGAGGGGGAGGAGCTGTTTTTT.

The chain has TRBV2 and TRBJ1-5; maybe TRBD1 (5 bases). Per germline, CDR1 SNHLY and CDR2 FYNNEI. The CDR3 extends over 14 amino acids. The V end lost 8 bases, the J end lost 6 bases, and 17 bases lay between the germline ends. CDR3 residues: CASGLEGRGQPQHF. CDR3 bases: TGTGCCAGCGGTCTAGAGGGGAGAGGTCAGCCCCAGCATTTT.

As DNA, the CDR3 is TGTGCCAGCAGGACAGGGGGCGGGGCGAACACTGAAGCTTTCTTT. It encodes CASRTGGGANTEAFF. The V call is TRBV6-5, the J call TRBJ1-1; the match to TRBD1 covers 10 bases. The V and J ends lost 6 bases and 1 base, in that order; junction bases with no gene match: 5. CDR3 size: 15 residues. Germline V lookup: CDR1 MNHEY, CDR2 SVGAGI.

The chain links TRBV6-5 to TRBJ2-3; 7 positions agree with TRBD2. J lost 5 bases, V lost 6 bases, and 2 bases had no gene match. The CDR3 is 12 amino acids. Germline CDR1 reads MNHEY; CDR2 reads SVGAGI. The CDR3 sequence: CASSPGGDTQYF. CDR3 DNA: TGTGCCAGCAGCCCGGGGGGAGATACGCAGTATTTT.